This T cell receptor beta chain is drawn from a study of blood T cell repertoires in COVID-19. Study-level background: Italy, Spain and the United States were the sources of the convalescent and acute COVID-19 samples. From T cells, B-cell-depleted T cells, or PBMCs came the material, which was cDNA or gDNA.

Only in-frame clones appear in the TCRdb table, and some are missing; sequencing was by immunoSEQ multiplex PCR. The sample has about 74,000 clones; 80% to 95% are singletons. CDR1 and CDR2 from the germline V gene are KGHSH and LQKENI. V gave up 2 bases and J gave up 5 bases; unmatched junction bases: 4. This CDR3 comprises 14 residues. Enrollment of patients from Seattle took place during active infection, with longitudinal follow-up. Input material: peripheral blood. The TCR was taken from a man aged 45-60 years with COVID-19, enrolled during active disease. The chain employs TRBV18 and TRBJ1-2; 8 nucleotides match TRBD1. The CDR3 sequence: CASSPDRGAYGYTF. Here the CDR3 DNA reads TGTGCCAGCTCACCAGACAGGGGAGCTTATGGCTACACCTTC.